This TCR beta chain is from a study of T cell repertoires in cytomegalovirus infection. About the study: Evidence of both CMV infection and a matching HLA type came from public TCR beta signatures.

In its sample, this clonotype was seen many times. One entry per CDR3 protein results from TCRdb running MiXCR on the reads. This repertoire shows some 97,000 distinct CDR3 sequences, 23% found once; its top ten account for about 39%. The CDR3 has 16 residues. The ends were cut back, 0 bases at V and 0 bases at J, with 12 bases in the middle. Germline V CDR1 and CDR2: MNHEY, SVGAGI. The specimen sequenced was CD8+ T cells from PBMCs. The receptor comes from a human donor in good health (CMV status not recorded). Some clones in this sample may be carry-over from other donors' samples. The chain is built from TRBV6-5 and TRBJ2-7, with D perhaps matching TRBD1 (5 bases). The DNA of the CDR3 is TGTGCCAGCAGTTACTCTGGGGCTTCTAGCTCCTACGAGCAGTACTTC. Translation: CASSYSGASSSYEQYF.